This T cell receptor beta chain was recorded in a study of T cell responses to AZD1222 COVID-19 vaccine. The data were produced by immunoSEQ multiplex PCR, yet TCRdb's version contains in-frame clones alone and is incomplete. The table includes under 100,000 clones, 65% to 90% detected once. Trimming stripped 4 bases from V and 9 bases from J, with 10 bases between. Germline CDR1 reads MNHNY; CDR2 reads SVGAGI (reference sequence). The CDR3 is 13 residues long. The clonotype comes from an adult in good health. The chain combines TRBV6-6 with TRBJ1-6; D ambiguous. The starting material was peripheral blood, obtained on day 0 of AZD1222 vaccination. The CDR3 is CASSFGEGSPLHF. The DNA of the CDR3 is TGTGCCAGCAGTTTTGGGGAAGGTTCACCCCTCCACTTT.